A single sample gave rise to the 5 T cell receptor beta chains below, sequenced in a study of blood T cell repertoires in COVID-19. Some clones are missing from TCRdb's copy, which holds only in-frame ones; the method was immunoSEQ multiplex PCR. The sample yields roughly 250,000 clones, 80% to 90% seen once. Material for sequencing was PBMCs or T cells enriched from blood (not recorded which). The receptors stem from a woman aged 50 to 60 who had recovered from COVID-19.

This chain joins TRBV9 and TRBJ1-2; weak D call: TRBD1 (6 bases). CDR3 size: 15 residues. Trimming took 1 base from V and 4 from J, leaving 14 bases between them. Germline values: CDR1 SGDLS, CDR2 YYNGEE. The CDR3 reads CASSVLAGVGYGYTF. The CDR3 DNA sequence: TGTGCCAGCAGCGTATTGGCAGGGGTGGGCTATGGCTACACCTTC. The variable domain in full, with the rest retrieved from reference TRBV9 and TRBJ1-2, is DSGVTQTPKHLITATGQRVTLRCSPRSGDLSVYWYQQSLDQGLQFLIQYYNGEERAKGNILERFSAQQFPDLHSELNLSSLELGDSALYFCASSVLAGVGYGYTFGSGTRLTVV.

V usage is TRBV10-3 and J usage is TRBJ1-6; D not certain. The CDR3 has 14 amino acids. Looked up from germline, CDR1 is ENHRY and CDR2 is SYGVKD. The ends were cut back, 8 bases at V and 5 bases at J, with 13 bases in the middle. The DNA for the CDR3 is TGTGCCATCGGGAGAGCCTCTAATAATTCACCCCTCCACTTT. The encoded protein is CAIGRASNNSPLHF.

The chain uses TRBV11-2 and TRBJ2-1; TRBD1 is a possible D gene (6 bases). Per germline, CDR1 SGHAT and CDR2 FQNNGV. The CDR3 is made up of 16 amino acids. V was shortened by 1 base and J by 3 bases, with 13 bases between the two germline ends. The CDR3 loop reads CASSLGGRLLYNEQFF. CDR3 DNA sequence: TGTGCCAGCAGCTTAGGGGGGCGGCTGCTCTACAATGAGCAGTTCTTC.

The CDR3 sequence is CASTSVGIGTVMNTEAFF. CDR3 DNA: TGTGCCAGCACCTCGGTGGGGATCGGGACAGTCATGAACACTGAAGCTTTCTTT. The J gene is TRBJ1-1, the V gene TRBV2; 7 bases align to TRBD1. The germline gives CDR1 SNHLY, CDR2 FYNNEI. CDR3 length: 18 amino acids. J was trimmed by 0 bases and V by 7 bases; bases with no gene match: 17.

V usage is TRBV11-2 and J usage is TRBJ2-6; the D is unclear. CDR3 length: 14 amino acids. Germline V lookup: CDR1 SGHAT, CDR2 FQNNGV. Trimming removed 5 bases at V and 4 bases at J, with 9 bases between. The CDR3, as DNA: TGTGCCAGCAGCCTCCCTTCCGGGGCCAACGTCCTGACTTTC. Translation gives CASSLPSGANVLTF.